A single sample is the source of the 2 T cell receptor beta chains below, sequenced in a study of identical twins. TCRdb re-analysed the 5' RACE reads in MiXCR, keeping a single row per CDR3 protein. The sample lists a few hundred thousand distinct CDR3 sequences, roughly 13% occurring once. The same specimen was also included in a second study, on yellow fever vaccine responses in identical twins.

What was sequenced was CD4+ T cells sorted from blood. The source is a woman aged 18 to 35 in good health.

The chain is built from TRBV6-1 and TRBJ2-7; D is possibly TRBD1 (5 bases). The CDR3 spans 15 residues. The germline V gene encodes CDR1 MNHNS and CDR2 SASEGT. V was shortened by 6 bases and J by 3 bases, with 18 bases between the two germline ends. The CDR3 protein is CASSRAADTYYEQYF. CDR3 DNA: TGTGCCAGCAGCAGGGCGGCCGACACGTACTACGAGCAGTACTTC.

This clonotype was counted a few times. The rearrangement uses TRBV7-2 and TRBJ2-1; no reliable D call. The CDR3 spans 15 residues. Trimming took off 1 base at V and 8 bases at J, with 15 bases between the two ends. Germline V gene lookup returns CDR1 SGHTA and CDR2 FQGNSA. The CDR3 sequence is CASSLVVSTGYEQFF. The CDR3 region has the DNA TGTGCCAGCAGCTTAGTTGTCTCCACGGGTTATGAGCAGTTCTTC.